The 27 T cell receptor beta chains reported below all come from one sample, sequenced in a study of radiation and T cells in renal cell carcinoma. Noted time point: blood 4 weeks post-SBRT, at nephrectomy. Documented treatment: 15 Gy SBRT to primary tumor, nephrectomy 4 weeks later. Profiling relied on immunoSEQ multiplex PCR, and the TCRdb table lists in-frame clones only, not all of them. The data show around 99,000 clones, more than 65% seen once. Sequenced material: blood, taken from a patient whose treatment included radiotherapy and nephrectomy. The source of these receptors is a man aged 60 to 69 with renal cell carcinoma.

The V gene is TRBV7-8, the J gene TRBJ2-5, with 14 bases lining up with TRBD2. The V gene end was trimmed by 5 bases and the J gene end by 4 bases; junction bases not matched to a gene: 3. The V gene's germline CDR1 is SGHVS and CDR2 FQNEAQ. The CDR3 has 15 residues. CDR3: CASSLGTSGRETQYF. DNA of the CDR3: TGTGCCAGCAGCCTCGGGACTAGCGGGAGAGAGACCCAGTACTTC.

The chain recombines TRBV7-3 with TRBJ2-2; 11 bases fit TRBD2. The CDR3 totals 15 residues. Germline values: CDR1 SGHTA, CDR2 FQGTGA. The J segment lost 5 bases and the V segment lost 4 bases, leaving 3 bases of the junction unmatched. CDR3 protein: CASSSGTSGTGELFF. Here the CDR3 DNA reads TGTGCCAGCAGCTCCGGGACTAGCGGAACCGGGGAGCTGTTTTTT.

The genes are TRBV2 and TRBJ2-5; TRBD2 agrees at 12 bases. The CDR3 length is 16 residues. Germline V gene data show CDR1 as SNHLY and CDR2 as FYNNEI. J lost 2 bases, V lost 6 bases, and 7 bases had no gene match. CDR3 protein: CASRTASGRGQETQYF. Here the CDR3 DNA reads TGTGCCAGCAGGACAGCTAGCGGGAGGGGGCAAGAGACCCAGTACTTC.

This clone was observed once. The CDR3 coding sequence is TGCGCCAGCAGCTTGGAGGCACCGGATCTTAATGAAAAACTGTTTTTT. This gives the protein CASSLEAPDLNEKLFF. The chain has TRBV5-1 and TRBJ1-4; D remains unclear. Germline CDR1 and CDR2: SGHRS and YFSETQ. Trimming removed 0 bases from V and 4 bases from J, with 13 bases in between. This CDR3 region has 16 residues.

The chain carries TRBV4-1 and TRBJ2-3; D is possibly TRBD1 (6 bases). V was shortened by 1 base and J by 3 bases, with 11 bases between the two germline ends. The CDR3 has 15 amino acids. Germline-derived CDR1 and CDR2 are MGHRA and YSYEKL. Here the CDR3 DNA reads TGCGCCAGCAGCCAAGTGGAAGGGGGTACAGATACGCAGTATTTT. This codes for CASSQVEGGTDTQYF.

The CDR3 region is CASSFSGARAYNEQFF. For the CDR3, the DNA is TGTGCCAGCAGCTTCTCAGGGGCCAGGGCCTACAATGAGCAGTTCTTC. The V gene is TRBV7-9, the J gene TRBJ2-1; D is possibly TRBD1 (6 bases). This CDR3 has 16 residues. The V end was cut by 3 bases, the J end by 2 bases, with 14 bases between. The germline V gene encodes CDR1 SEHNR and CDR2 FQNEAQ (reference sequence).

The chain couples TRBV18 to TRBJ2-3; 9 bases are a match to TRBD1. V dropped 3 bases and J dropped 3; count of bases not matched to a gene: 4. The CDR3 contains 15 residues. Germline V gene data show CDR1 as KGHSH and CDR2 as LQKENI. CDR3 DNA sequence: TGTGCCAGCTCACCGGTGGGACAGGGTACAGATACGCAGTATTTT. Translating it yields CASSPVGQGTDTQYF.

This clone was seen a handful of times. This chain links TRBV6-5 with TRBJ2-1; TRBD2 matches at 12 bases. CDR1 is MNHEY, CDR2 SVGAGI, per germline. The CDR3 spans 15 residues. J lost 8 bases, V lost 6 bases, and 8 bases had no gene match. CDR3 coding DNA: TGTGCCAGCAGGGAGACTAGCGGGAGCAGCGATGAGCAGTTCTTC. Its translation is CASRETSGSSDEQFF.

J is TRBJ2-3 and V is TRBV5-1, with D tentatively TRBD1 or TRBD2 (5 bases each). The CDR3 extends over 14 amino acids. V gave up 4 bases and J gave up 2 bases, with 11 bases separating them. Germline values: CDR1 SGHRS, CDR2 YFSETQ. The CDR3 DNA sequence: TGCGCCAGCAGCCCGTCGGGACCCACAGATACGCAGTATTTT. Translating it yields CASSPSGPTDTQYF.

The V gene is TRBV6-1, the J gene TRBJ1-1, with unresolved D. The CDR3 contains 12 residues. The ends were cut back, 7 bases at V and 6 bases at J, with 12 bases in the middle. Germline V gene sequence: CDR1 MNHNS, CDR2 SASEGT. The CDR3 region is CASITTRAEAFF. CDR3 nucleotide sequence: TGTGCCAGCATTACGACGAGGGCTGAAGCTTTCTTT.

The CDR3 here is CASTTWDREYNEQFF. The CDR3 DNA reads as TGTGCCAGCACCACCTGGGACAGGGAGTACAATGAGCAGTTCTTC. This chain joins TRBV11-2 and TRBJ2-1; 9 bases line up with TRBD1. This CDR3 contains 15 residues. V lost 7 bases and J lost 4; bases outside the gene matches: 8. Germline V gene sequence: CDR1 SGHAT, CDR2 FQNNGV.

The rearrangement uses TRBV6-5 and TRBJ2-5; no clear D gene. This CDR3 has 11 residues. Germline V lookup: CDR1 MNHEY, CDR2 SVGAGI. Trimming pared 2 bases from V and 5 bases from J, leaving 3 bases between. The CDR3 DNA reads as TGTGCCAGCAGTTACATGGAGACCCAGTACTTC. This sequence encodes CASSYMETQYF.

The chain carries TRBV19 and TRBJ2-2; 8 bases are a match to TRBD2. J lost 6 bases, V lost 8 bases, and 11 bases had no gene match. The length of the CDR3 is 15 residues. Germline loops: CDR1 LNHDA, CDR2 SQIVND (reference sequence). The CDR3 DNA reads TGTGCCAGTTCTGAATCCGGGACTAGTTCCGGGGAGCTGTTTTTT. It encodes CASSESGTSSGELFF.

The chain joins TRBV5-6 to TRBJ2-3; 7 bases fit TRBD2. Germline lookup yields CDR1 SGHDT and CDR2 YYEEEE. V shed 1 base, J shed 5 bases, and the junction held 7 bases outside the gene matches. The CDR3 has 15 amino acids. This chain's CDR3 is CASSLLAGVKDTQYF. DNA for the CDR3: TGTGCCAGCAGCTTGCTGGCGGGAGTGAAAGATACGCAGTATTTT.

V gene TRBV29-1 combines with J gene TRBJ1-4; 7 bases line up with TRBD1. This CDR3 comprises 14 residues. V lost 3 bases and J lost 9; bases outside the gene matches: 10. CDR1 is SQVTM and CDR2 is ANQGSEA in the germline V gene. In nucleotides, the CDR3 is TGCAGCGTTGATGAGCGGCCAGGGGGGAAAAAACTGTTTTTT. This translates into CSVDERPGGKKLFF.

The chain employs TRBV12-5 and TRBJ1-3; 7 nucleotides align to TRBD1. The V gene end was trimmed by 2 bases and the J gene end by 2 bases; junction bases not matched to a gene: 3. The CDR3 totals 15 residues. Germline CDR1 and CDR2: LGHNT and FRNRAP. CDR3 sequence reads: CASGLKGATGNTIYF. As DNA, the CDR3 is TGTGCTAGTGGTTTGAAGGGGGCAACTGGAAACACCATATATTTT.

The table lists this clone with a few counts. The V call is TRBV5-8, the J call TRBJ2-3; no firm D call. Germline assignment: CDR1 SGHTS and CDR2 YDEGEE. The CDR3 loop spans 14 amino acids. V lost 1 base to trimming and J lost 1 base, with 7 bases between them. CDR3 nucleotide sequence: TGTGCCAGCAGCTTGAGCCTAGGCACAGATACGCAGTATTTT. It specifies CASSLSLGTDTQYF.

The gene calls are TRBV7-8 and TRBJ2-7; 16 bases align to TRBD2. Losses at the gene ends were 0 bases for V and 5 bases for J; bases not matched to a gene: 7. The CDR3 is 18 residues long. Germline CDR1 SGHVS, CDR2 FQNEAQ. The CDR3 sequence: CASSLARGLAGGTNEQYF. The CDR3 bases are TGTGCCAGCAGCTTAGCGAGGGGACTAGCGGGAGGGACTAACGAGCAGTACTTC. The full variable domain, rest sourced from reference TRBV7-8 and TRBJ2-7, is GAGVSQSPRYKVAKRGQDVALRCDPISGHVSLFWYQQALGQGPEFLTYFQNEAQLDKSGLPSDRFFAERPEGSVSTLKIQRTQQEDSAVYLCASSLARGLAGGTNEQYFGPGTRLTVT.

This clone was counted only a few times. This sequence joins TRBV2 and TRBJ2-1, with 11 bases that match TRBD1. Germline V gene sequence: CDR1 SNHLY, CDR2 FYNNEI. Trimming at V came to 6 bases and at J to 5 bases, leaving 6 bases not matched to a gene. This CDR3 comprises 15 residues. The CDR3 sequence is CASRTGTGGNNEQFF. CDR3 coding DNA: TGTGCCAGCAGGACCGGGACAGGGGGGAACAATGAGCAGTTCTTC.

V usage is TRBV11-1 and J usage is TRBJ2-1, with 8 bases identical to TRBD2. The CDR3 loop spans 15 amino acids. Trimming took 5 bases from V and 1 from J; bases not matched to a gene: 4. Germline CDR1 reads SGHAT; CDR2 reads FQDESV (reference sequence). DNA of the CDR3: TGTGCCAGCAGCCCTAGCGGGTATTCCTACAATGAGCAGTTCTTC. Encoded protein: CASSPSGYSYNEQFF. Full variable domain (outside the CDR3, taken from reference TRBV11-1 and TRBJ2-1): EAEVAQSPRYKITEKSQAVAFWCDPISGHATLYWYRQILGQGPELLVQFQDESVVDDSQLPKDRFSAERLKGVDSTLKIQPAELGDSAMYLCASSPSGYSYNEQFFGPGTRLTVL.

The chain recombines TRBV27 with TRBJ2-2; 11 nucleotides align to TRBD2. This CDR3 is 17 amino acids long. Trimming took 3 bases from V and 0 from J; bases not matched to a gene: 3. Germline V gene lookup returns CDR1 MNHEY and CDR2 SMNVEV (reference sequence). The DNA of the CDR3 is TGTGCCAGCAGTTTGGTAGCGGGAGGGCCGAACACCGGGGAGCTGTTTTTT. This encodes CASSLVAGGPNTGELFF.

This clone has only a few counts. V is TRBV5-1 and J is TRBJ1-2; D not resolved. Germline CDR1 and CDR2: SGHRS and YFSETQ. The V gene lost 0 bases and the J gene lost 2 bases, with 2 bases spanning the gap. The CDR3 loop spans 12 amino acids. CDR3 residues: CASSLDNYGYTF. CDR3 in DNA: TGCGCCAGCAGCTTGGACAACTATGGCTACACCTTC.

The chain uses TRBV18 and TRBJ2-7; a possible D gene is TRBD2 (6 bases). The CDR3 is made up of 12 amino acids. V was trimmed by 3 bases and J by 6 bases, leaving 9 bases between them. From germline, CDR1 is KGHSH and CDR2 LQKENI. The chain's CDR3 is CASSPGTFEQYF. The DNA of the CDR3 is TGTGCCAGCTCACCGGGGACTTTCGAGCAGTACTTC.

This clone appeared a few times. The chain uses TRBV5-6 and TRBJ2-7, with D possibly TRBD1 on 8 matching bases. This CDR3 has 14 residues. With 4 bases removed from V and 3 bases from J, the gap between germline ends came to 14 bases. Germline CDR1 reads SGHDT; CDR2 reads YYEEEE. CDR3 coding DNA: TGTGCCAGCAGCCCTACAGGGGGGGGCTACGAGCAGTACTTC. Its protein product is CASSPTGGGYEQYF.

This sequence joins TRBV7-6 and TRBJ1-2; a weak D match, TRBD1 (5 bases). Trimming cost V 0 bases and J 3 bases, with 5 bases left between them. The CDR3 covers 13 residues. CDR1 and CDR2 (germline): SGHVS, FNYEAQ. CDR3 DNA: TGTGCCAGCAGCTTAGCAGGGGACTATGGCTACACCTTC. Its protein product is CASSLAGDYGYTF.

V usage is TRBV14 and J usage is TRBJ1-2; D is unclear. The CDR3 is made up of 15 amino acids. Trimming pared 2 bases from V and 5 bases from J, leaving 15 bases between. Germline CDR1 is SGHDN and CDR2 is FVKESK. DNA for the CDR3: TGTGCCAGCAGCCAACTTGACCGAGGGAGGTATGGCTACACCTTC. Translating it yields CASSQLDRGRYGYTF. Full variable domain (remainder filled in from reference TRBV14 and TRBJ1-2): EAGVTQFPSHSVIEKGQTVTLRCDPISGHDNLYWYRRVMGKEIKFLLHFVKESKQDESGMPNNRFLAERTGGTYSTLKVQPAELEDSGVYFCASSQLDRGRYGYTFGSGTRLTVV.

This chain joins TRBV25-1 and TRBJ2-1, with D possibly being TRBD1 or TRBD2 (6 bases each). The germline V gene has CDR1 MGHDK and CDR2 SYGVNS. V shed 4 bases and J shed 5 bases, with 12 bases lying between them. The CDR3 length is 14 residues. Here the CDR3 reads CASSVGGTNNEQFF. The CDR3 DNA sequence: TGTGCCAGCAGTGTAGGGGGGACAAACAATGAGCAGTTCTTC.